A few counts support the clone carrying this TCR beta chain. These data come from a study of blood T cell repertoires in COVID-19. The wider study: Sample material is recorded as cDNA or gDNA derived from T cells, B-cell-depleted T cells, or PBMCs.

Germline CDR1 MNHEY, CDR2 SVGAGI. V was pared by 7 bases and J by 0 bases, with 4 bases between. The CDR3 runs to 13 residues. Clones were read by immunoSEQ multiplex PCR, and TCRdb kept only the in-frame ones, dropping some. Of about 49,000 clones in the sample, approximately 81% are singletons; the top ten hold 20% to 25%. Sample: peripheral blood. This TCR derives from a woman older than 75 with COVID-19, enrolled during active disease. V usage is TRBV6-5 and J usage is TRBJ2-6; D is unclear. CDR3: CASTNSGANVLTF. The CDR3 DNA sequence: TGTGCCAGCACCAACTCTGGGGCCAACGTCCTGACTTTC.